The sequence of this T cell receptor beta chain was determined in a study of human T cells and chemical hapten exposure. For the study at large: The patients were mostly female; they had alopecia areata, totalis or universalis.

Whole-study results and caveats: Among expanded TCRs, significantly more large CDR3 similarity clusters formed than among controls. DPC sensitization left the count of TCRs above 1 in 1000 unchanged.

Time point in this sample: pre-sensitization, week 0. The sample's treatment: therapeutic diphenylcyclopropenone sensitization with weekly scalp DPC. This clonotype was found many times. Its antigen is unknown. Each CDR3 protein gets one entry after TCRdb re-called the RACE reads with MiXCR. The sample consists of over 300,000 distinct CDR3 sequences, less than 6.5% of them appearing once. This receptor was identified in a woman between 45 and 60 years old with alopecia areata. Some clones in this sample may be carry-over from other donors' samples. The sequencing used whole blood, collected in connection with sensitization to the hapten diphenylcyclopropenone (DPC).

CDR3 amino acids: CASSFLAGPTDTQYF. CDR3 bases: TGTGCCAGCAGTTTCCTAGCGGGACCCACAGATACGCAGTATTTT. V usage is TRBV6-2 or TRBV6-3 and J usage is TRBJ2-3; 9 bases fit TRBD2. Germline V CDR1 and CDR2: MNHEY, SVGEGT. J lost 2 bases, V lost 4 bases, and 4 bases had no gene match. The CDR3 spans 15 residues.